The entry below describes one TCR beta chain. Its binding antigen is unknown. Within one base of it there is no much larger clone, and no base qualities were kept. The record originates from a study of blood T cell repertoires in COVID-19 (dated by TCRdb to 2020 to 2022). At the level of the whole study: Samples from collaborators originated in the United States, Italy and Spain and spanned both the acute and convalescent phases of COVID-19. The prospective study material was composed of cDNA or gDNA derived from T cells, B-cell-depleted T cells, or PBMCs. The dataset comprised deeply sampled blood TCRbeta repertoires from subjects exposed to, actively infected with, or recovered from COVID-19. The repertoires were released in a freely available public database meant as a resource for research on the immune response to SARS-CoV-2. Samples came from the ongoing ImmuneRACE study (first 160 participants) plus 1,254 subjects from 6 global collaborators. A de-identified subject ID, COVID-19 status, age in years and sex were almost always included in the sample metadata. Where available, HLA class I and class II types were taken from metadata supplied by the sample provider and were not determined by assay-based typing. Broader findings and caveats from the paper: The amount of clinical and demographic metadata varied by source and participant and was provided uncurated.

A second Seattle source provided samples from volunteer blood donors who had recovered from COVID-19. Each collaborating institution followed its own protocols to collect whole blood in K2EDTA tubes. For TCRbeta analysis, collaborator samples were shipped as frozen whole blood, as isolated PBMCs, or as DNA extracted from either sample type. TCRbeta CDR3 regions were amplified from genomic DNA by means of the immunoSEQ Assay, a bias-controlled multiplex PCR. As for the authors' bioinformatics: The number of nucleated cells in each sample was estimated from the amplification of reference gene primers within the assay. To quantify the absolute abundance of each unique TCRbeta CDR3 rearrangement, sequence reads were collapsed and filtered. For each sample, productive Simpson clonality was calculated as the square root of Simpson's diversity index across productive rearrangements. As stored in TCRdb, this immuneACCESS dataset retains in-frame rearrangements with V and J assigned. A fraction of the clones does not appear; measured against another copy, unresolved V genes explain less than half of the discrepancy, and the remainder lacks a known reason. The V and J calls and clone size were taken over from that table, and D and trimming were inferred from the DNA. This sample has approximately 240,000 clones in its table, and around nine tenths of those were observed once. The ten largest account for 2.1% of the sample.

The clonotype was recovered from a woman in her forties who had recovered from COVID-19. Material for sequencing was peripheral blood.

The DNA is TGTGCCACCCACGACCGGGACAGTAACTATGGCTACACCTTC. This is translated as CATHDRDSNYGYTF. Recombination connected TRBV19 to TRBJ1-2, with 7 bases in between that match TRBD1. After removal of 10 bases from V and 1 base from J, the junction retains 9 bases not matched to a gene. The CDR3 runs 14 amino acids, cysteine and phenylalanine included. Just the 42-base CDR3 DNA is kept, in frame starting at base 1. CDR1 and CDR2 were assigned from the germline V gene (reference sequence) as LNHDA and SQIVND.